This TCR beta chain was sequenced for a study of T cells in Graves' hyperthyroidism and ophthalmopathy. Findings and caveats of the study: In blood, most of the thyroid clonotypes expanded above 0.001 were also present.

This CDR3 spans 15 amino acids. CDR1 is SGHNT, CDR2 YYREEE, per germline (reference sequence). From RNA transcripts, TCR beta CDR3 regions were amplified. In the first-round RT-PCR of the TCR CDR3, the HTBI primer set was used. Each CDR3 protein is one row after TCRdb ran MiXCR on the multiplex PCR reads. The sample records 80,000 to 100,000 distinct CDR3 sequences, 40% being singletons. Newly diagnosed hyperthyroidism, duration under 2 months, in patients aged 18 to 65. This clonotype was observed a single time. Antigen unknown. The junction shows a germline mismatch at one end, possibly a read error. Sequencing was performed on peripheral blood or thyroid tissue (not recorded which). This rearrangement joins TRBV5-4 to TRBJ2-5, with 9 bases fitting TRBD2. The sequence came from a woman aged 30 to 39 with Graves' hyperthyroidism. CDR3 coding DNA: TGTGCCAGCAACTCACCCGCGGGAGGGCCTGAGACCCACTACTTC. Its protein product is CASNSPAGGPETHYF.